These T cell receptor beta chains were read from a single sample in a study of blood T cell repertoires in COVID-19. TCRdb's copy holds only in-frame clones and misses some; the assay was immunoSEQ multiplex PCR. The data hold 120,000 to 150,000 clones, with about nine tenths observed a single time. What was sequenced was peripheral blood. The receptors come from a human donor in a cohort sampled during active COVID-19. CDR3s include the opening cysteine and the closing phenylalanine or tryptophan. D genes are given only for firm matches. Size is stated for part of the rows, as once, few or many counts, or as a class when the clone is expanded.

J gene,clone size,V gene,D gene,CDR3 DNA,CDR3 protein
TRBJ2-3,-,TRBV7-2,TRBD2,TGTGCCAGCAGCTTAGACTTGGCTAGCGGATCCACAGATACGCAGTATTTT,CASSLDLASGSTDTQYF
TRBJ2-7,-,TRBV6-6,TRBD1,TGTGCCAGCAGTTATACTCGGGACAGCCCCTACGAGCAGTACTTC,CASSYTRDSPYEQYF
TRBJ2-7,-,TRBV7-2,TRBD1,TGTGCCAGCAAAGCCGGGACAGGGTACGGCGAGCAGTACTTC,CASKAGTGYGEQYF
TRBJ2-1,-,TRBV28,TRBD2,TGTGCCAGCAGTTTCCTACTAGCGAGAACCTACAATGAGCAGTTCTTC,CASSFLLARTYNEQFF
TRBJ1-1,-,TRBV15,TRBD1,TGTGCCACCAGCAGACACCGGGACAGGGAGAACACTGAAGCTTTCTTT,CATSRHRDRENTEAFF
TRBJ2-7,-,TRBV11-2,TRBD2,TGTGCCAGCAGCTTAGTGGGGACTAGCCCCTACGAGCAGTACTTC,CASSLVGTSPYEQYF
TRBJ2-7,once,TRBV6-2/TRBV6-3,-,TGTGCCAGCAGTTACTCCGACGAGCAGTACTTC,CASSYSDEQYF
TRBJ1-3,-,TRBV4-1,-,TGCGCCAGCAGCCAAGACCCCCCCGGTCACTCTGGAAACACCATATATTTT,CASSQDPPGHSGNTIYF
TRBJ2-1,-,TRBV4-2,-,TGTGCCAGCAGCCAAGATTTAAATGAGCAGTTCTTC,CASSQDLNEQFF
TRBJ2-3,-,TRBV5-1,TRBD1,TGCGCCAGCAGCTTGGGTGTAACAGGGGGCTTGGCAGATACGCAGTATTTT,CASSLGVTGGLADTQYF
TRBJ2-3,-,TRBV12-2,-,TGTGCAAGTCGCTTATCCGAAGACGGGGATACGCAGTATTTT,CASRLSEDGDTQYF
TRBJ2-1,-,TRBV19,-,TGTGCCAGTAGCACGGGACAAGTGACCAATGAGCAGTTCTTC,CASSTGQVTNEQFF
TRBJ1-1,-,TRBV6-6,-,TGTGCCAGCAGTTTCTTACAGGGTGGCACTGAAGCTTTCTTT,CASSFLQGGTEAFF
TRBJ1-2,-,TRBV5-6,TRBD1,TGTGCCAGCAGCTTGGCCGGGACAGGGGCCTATGGCTACACCTTC,CASSLAGTGAYGYTF